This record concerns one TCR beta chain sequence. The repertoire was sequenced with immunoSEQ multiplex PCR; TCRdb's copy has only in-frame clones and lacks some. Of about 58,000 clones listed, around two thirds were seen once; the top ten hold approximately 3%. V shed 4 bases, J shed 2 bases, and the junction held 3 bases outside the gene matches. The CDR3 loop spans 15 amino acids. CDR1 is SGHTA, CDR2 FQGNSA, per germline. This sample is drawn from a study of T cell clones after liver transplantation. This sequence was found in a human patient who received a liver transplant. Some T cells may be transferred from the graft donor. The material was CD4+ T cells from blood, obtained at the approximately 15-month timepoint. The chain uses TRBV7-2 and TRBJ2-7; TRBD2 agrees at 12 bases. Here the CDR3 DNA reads TGTGCCAGCAGCTATACTAGCGGGGGGCCCTACGAGCAGTACTTC. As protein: CASSYTSGGPYEQYF.